This paragraph covers one T cell receptor beta chain sequence. TCRdb analysed the 5' RACE reads with MiXCR anew, one entry per CDR3 protein. The table lists some 180,000 distinct CDR3 sequences, approximately 12% of them singletons. This entry comes from a study of T-cell memory formation after mild COVID-19. CDR3 length: 14 residues. The V end was cut by 4 bases, the J end by 6 bases, with 13 bases between. Germline lookup yields CDR1 SGHTA and CDR2 FQGNSA. Sequences were obtained from PBMCs or a T cell subset sorted from them (not recorded which). This sequence joins TRBV7-2 and TRBJ2-4; D gene uncertain. The TCR comes from a man between 18 and 29 years old who had mild COVID-19 (a few samples of this study predate the infection). Cell type and time point are not known. CDR3 in DNA: TGTGCCAGCAGCTCCGACGGAAACCTAAACATTCAGTACTTC. This sequence encodes CASSSDGNLNIQYF.